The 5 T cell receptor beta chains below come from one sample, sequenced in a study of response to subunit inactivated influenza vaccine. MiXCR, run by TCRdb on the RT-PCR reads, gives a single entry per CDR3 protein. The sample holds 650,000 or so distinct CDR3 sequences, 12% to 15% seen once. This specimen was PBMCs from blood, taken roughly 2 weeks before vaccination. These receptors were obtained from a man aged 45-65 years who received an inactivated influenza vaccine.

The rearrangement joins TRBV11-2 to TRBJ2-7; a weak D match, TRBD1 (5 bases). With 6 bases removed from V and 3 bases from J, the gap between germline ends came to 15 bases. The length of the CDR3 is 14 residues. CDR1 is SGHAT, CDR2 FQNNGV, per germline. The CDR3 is CASSRQLSFYEQYF. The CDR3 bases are TGTGCCAGCAGTCGACAGCTTTCTTTCTACGAGCAGTACTTC.

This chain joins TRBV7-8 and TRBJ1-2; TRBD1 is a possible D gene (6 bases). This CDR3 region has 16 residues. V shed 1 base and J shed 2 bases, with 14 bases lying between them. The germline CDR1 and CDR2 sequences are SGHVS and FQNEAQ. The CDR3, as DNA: TGTGCCAGCAGCTTAGTGGGGGCCGCTCTCAACTATGGCTACACCTTC. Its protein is CASSLVGAALNYGYTF.

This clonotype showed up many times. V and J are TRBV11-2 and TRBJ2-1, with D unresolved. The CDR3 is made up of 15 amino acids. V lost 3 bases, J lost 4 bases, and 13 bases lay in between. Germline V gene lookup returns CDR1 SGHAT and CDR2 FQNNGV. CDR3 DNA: TGTGCCAGCAGCTTTCTGGGGTTCTCTTACAATGAGCAGTTCTTC. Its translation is CASSFLGFSYNEQFF.

The CDR3 DNA sequence: TGTGCCAGCAGCATACAGGGAATGAACACTGAAGCTTTCTTT. The encoded protein is CASSIQGMNTEAFF. The chain links TRBV7-8 to TRBJ1-1; possibly TRBD1 for D (6 bases). The CDR3 contains 14 residues. Germline V gene data show CDR1 as SGHVS and CDR2 as FQNEAQ. Trimming pared 5 bases from V and 0 bases from J, leaving 10 bases between.

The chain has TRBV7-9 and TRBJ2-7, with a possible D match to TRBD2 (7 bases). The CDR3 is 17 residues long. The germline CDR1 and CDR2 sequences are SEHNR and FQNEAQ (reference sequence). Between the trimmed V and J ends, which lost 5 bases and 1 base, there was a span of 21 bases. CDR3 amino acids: CASSRGGGPSLSYEQYF. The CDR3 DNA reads TGTGCCAGCAGCAGAGGGGGAGGGCCTTCCCTTTCCTACGAGCAGTACTTC. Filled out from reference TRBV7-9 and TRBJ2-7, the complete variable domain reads DTGVSQNPRHKITKRGQNVTFRCDPISEHNRLYWYRQTLGQGPEFLTYFQNEAQLEKSRLLSDRFSAERPKGSFSTLEIQRTEQGDSAMYLCASSRGGGPSLSYEQYFGPGTRLTVT.